These 9 T cell receptor beta chains were all obtained from the same sample, sequenced in a study of blood T cell repertoires in COVID-19. The assay was immunoSEQ multiplex PCR, and TCRdb's table has in-frame clones only and misses some. The data show roughly 170,000 clones, approximately 80% seen once. Sample: PBMCs or T cells enriched from blood (not recorded which). The receptors were gathered from a woman aged 45-60 years who had recovered from COVID-19.

The chain joins TRBV9 to TRBJ1-6; possible D gene TRBD1, 5 bases. CDR3 length: 15 residues. CDR1 is SGDLS and CDR2 is YYNGEE in the germline V gene. The V and J ends lost 4 bases and 6 bases respectively, with 14 bases between them. The CDR3 region is CASSSQGIGNSPLHF. The CDR3 DNA sequence: TGTGCCAGCAGCTCCCAGGGCATCGGTAATTCACCCCTCCACTTT.

The chain uses TRBV12-3 or TRBV12-4 and TRBJ1-2; no firm D call. The V end was cut by 1 base, the J end by 3 bases, with 6 bases between. The CDR3 extends over 13 amino acids. As DNA, the CDR3 is TGTGCCAGCAGTTTAGACAGCTACTATGGCTACACCTTC. This sequence encodes CASSLDSYYGYTF.

V usage is TRBV21-1 and J usage is TRBJ2-3; the table's TRBD1 call for D was not verified on the DNA. TRBV21-1 represents a pseudogene. The CDR3 is 13 residues long. Written as DNA, the CDR3 is TGTGCCAGACAGGGGGAGCTCCCAGATACGCAGTATTTT. This gives the protein CARQGELPDTQYF.

This clone was recorded once. The chain recombines TRBV28 with TRBJ2-3; TRBD1 matches 11 bases. Germline V gene lookup returns CDR1 MDHEN and CDR2 SYDVKM. V was pared by 4 bases and J by 3 bases, with 9 bases of the junction left unmatched. This CDR3 has 17 amino acids. This CDR3 is CASSSAAGTGGTDTQYF. CDR3 nucleotide sequence: TGTGCCAGCAGTTCTGCCGCCGGGACAGGGGGGACAGATACGCAGTATTTT. Filled out from reference TRBV28 and TRBJ2-3, the complete variable domain reads DVKVTQSSRYLVKRTGEKVFLECVQDMDHENMFWYRQDPGLGLRLIYFSYDVKMKEKGDIPEGYSVSREKKERFSLILESASTNQTSMYLCASSSAAGTGGTDTQYFGPGTRLTVL.

This clone was found a few times. The chain joins TRBV28 to TRBJ2-5; D is unresolved. The ends were cut back, 3 bases at V and 0 bases at J, with 8 bases in the middle. The CDR3 is made up of 14 amino acids. Germline assignment: CDR1 MDHEN and CDR2 SYDVKM. The CDR3 loop is CASSFGGYQETQYF. CDR3 nucleotide sequence: TGTGCCAGCAGTTTCGGCGGATACCAAGAGACCCAGTACTTC.

This rearrangement joins TRBV6-5 to TRBJ1-4; 9 bases are a match to TRBD1. The germline V gene encodes CDR1 MNHEY and CDR2 SVGAGI. The CDR3 sequence is 15 residues long. J was trimmed by 8 bases and V by 6 bases; bases with no gene match: 10. Written as DNA, the CDR3 is TGTGCCAGCAGGAAAACCGGGACAGGGATAGAAAAACTGTTTTTT. This encodes CASRKTGTGIEKLFF.

This clone has a handful of counts. This chain uses TRBV3-1 (or the pseudogene TRBV3-2) with TRBJ1-1, with TRBD1 matching over 9 bases. CDR3 length: 18 amino acids. Per germline, CDR1 LGHDT and CDR2 YNNKEL (reference sequence). V was pared by 1 base and J by 5 bases, with 14 bases of the junction left unmatched. CDR3 coding DNA: TGTGCCAGCAGCCAAGTTTTGGCCGGGACAGGGAAAATAACTGAAGCTTTCTTT. It yields the protein CASSQVLAGTGKITEAFF.

The chain combines TRBV19 with TRBJ1-4; D might be TRBD1 (6 bases). CDR1 and CDR2 from the germline V gene are LNHDA and SQIVND (reference sequence). Between the trimmed V and J ends, which lost 5 bases and 5 bases, there was a span of 12 bases. The CDR3 has 14 residues. Here the CDR3 reads CASSGDTGNEKLFF. The CDR3 bases are TGTGCCAGTAGTGGGGACACAGGAAATGAAAAACTGTTTTTT.

The rearrangement links TRBV6-5 to TRBJ1-5; a weak D match, TRBD1 (5 bases). The CDR3 loop spans 13 amino acids. Trimming left V 3 bases short and J 6 bases short, with 9 bases between. The germline CDR1 and CDR2 sequences are MNHEY and SVGAGI. The CDR3 nucleotides read TGTGCCAGCAGTTATGACAGAACTCAGCCCCAGCATTTT. Its protein is CASSYDRTQPQHF.